Below are 21 T cell receptor beta chains sequenced from a single sample in a study of blood T cell repertoires in COVID-19. The assay was immunoSEQ multiplex PCR, and TCRdb's table has in-frame clones only and misses some. The sample consists of about 480,000 clones, 89% of them appearing once. The sequenced material came from peripheral blood. All receptors come from a young man with COVID-19, enrolled during active disease.

This clone was seen a few times. The chain joins TRBV6-5 to TRBJ2-1; 11 bases fit TRBD2. Germline V gives CDR1 MNHEY, CDR2 SVGAGI. This CDR3 is built from 14 residues. V dropped 6 bases and J dropped 9; count of bases not matched to a gene: 7. CDR3 loop: CASRRLAGRGEQFF. CDR3 coding DNA: TGTGCCAGCAGGCGACTAGCGGGGCGTGGTGAGCAGTTCTTC.

The count of this clone is one. This chain joins TRBV7-9 and TRBJ1-2, with 8 bases identical to TRBD1. With V trimmed by 5 bases and J by 4 bases, 6 bases remained unmatched. Germline loops: CDR1 SEHNR, CDR2 FQNEAQ (reference sequence). The CDR3 extends over 14 amino acids. The CDR3 nucleotides read TGTGCCAGCAGCCCTCAGGGGGCATCCTATGGCTACACCTTC. It codes for CASSPQGASYGYTF.

This chain uses TRBV15 with TRBJ1-2, with 9 bases aligning to TRBD1. The germline gives CDR1 LNHNV, CDR2 YYDKDF (reference sequence). The length of the CDR3 is 15 residues. J lost 4 bases, V lost 5 bases, and 8 bases had no gene match. The CDR3 reads CATSENRGQVYGYTF. The CDR3 DNA reads TGTGCCACCAGCGAAAACAGGGGGCAAGTCTATGGCTACACCTTC.

The rearrangement links TRBV19 to TRBJ2-2; 7 bases fit TRBD2. The CDR3 covers 15 residues. Trimming took 7 bases from V and 6 from J; bases not matched to a gene: 11. Germline CDR1 is LNHDA and CDR2 is SQIVND (reference sequence). CDR3 amino acids: CASTLLFGGAGELFF. CDR3 DNA sequence: TGTGCCAGTACCCTCCTATTTGGGGGGGCCGGGGAGCTGTTTTTT.

The gene calls are TRBV2 and TRBJ1-4, with 9 bases fitting TRBD1. V shed 7 bases and J 5 bases; nucleotides not matched to a gene: 8. The CDR3 has 15 residues. The germline CDR1 and CDR2 sequences are SNHLY and FYNNEI. The CDR3 loop is CASKRRDRGNEKLFF. As DNA, the CDR3 is TGTGCCAGCAAGCGGAGAGACAGGGGGAATGAAAAACTGTTTTTT. The full variable domain, in which reference TRBV2 and TRBJ1-4 provide the parts outside the CDR3, is EPEVTQTPSHQVTQMGQEVILRCVPISNHLYFYWYRQILGQKVEFLVSFYNNEISEKSEIFDDQFSVERPDGSNFTLKIRSTKLEDSAMYFCASKRRDRGNEKLFFGSGTQLSVL.

This chain joins TRBV3-1 (or the pseudogene TRBV3-2) and TRBJ2-7; 15 bases agree with TRBD2. The trim removed 5 bases at V and 6 bases at J, leaving 8 bases unmatched. This CDR3 has 16 amino acids. Per the germline V gene, CDR1 is LGHDT and CDR2 is YNNKEL (reference sequence). CDR3 sequence (DNA): TGTGCCAGCAGCAGAGGGACTAGCGGGGGGCAGGGCGAGCAGTACTTC. Its protein is CASSRGTSGGQGEQYF.

This clone appeared a single time. The chain uses TRBV3-1 (or the pseudogene TRBV3-2) and TRBJ1-5; possible D gene TRBD1, 6 bases. This CDR3 region has 16 residues. Per the germline V gene, CDR1 is LGHDT and CDR2 is YNNKEL (reference sequence). The V and J ends lost 5 bases and 3 bases respectively, with 17 bases between them. In DNA, the CDR3 is TGTGCCAGCAGCGCAGGGGCAGGTAATGACAATCAGCCCCAGCATTTT. Protein product: CASSAGAGNDNQPQHF.

V usage is TRBV20-1 and J usage is TRBJ1-6; 7 bases align to TRBD1. This CDR3 is built from 15 residues. Germline assignment: CDR1 DFQATT and CDR2 SNEGSKA (reference sequence). V was clipped by 3 bases and J by 8 bases; unmatched bases: 10. The CDR3 nucleotides are TGCAGTGCTAGTATAGTTGACAGGGAGCATTCACCCCTCCACTTT. This gives the protein CSASIVDREHSPLHF.

The chain carries TRBV19 and TRBJ2-2, with D possibly being TRBD1 (6 bases). Germline V gives CDR1 LNHDA, CDR2 SQIVND (reference sequence). V shed 3 bases and J shed 5 bases, with 13 bases lying between them. This CDR3 spans 15 amino acids. CDR3 DNA: TGTGCCAGTAGTATCGCAGGGGTCCGTACCGGGGAGCTGTTTTTT. Encoded protein: CASSIAGVRTGELFF.

This clone has more than one count but fewer than ten. The chain has TRBV13 and TRBJ2-2, with unresolved D. CDR1 and CDR2 (germline): PRHDT, FYEKMQ (reference sequence). This CDR3 has 13 residues. Between the trimmed V and J ends, which lost 2 bases and 5 bases, there was a span of 6 bases. The chain's CDR3 is CASSLILTGELFF. The CDR3 bases are TGTGCCAGCAGCTTAATTCTGACCGGGGAGCTGTTTTTT.

The chain has TRBV11-2 and TRBJ2-2, with 11 positions matching TRBD2. This CDR3 comprises 18 residues. Germline values: CDR1 SGHAT, CDR2 FQNNGV. V dropped 5 bases and J dropped 4; count of bases not matched to a gene: 12. The CDR3 sequence: CASSPEGLAGGLTGELFF. The CDR3 nucleotides read TGTGCCAGCAGCCCAGAGGGTCTAGCGGGAGGTCTCACCGGGGAGCTGTTTTTT.

The chain uses TRBV3-1 (or the pseudogene TRBV3-2) and TRBJ1-4; 7 bases are shared with TRBD1. The V gene end was trimmed by 6 bases and the J gene end by 8 bases; junction bases not matched to a gene: 9. The germline V gene has CDR1 LGHDT and CDR2 YNNKEL (reference sequence). The CDR3 is made up of 14 amino acids. The DNA of the CDR3 is TGTGCCAGCAGGACGACAGGGTTCGGCGAAAAACTGTTTTTT. This sequence encodes CASRTTGFGEKLFF.

This chain's CDR3 is CASRYGTSVGETQYF. The CDR3 nucleotides read TGCGCCAGCAGATATGGGACTAGCGTCGGAGAGACCCAGTACTTC. The rearrangement uses TRBV5-1 and TRBJ2-5; 10 bases fit TRBD2. The CDR3 is made up of 15 amino acids. V lost 5 bases, J lost 4 bases, and 8 bases stayed unmatched. In germline, CDR1 is SGHRS, CDR2 YFSETQ.

The genes are TRBV18 and TRBJ2-1; 10 bases line up with TRBD2. Germline V CDR1 and CDR2: KGHSH, LQKENI. This CDR3 region has 16 residues. V lost 4 bases and J lost 4; bases outside the gene matches: 7. The CDR3 nucleotides read TGTGCCAGCTCACGCAGACTAGCGGGTCCGTACAATGAGCAGTTCTTC. It codes for CASSRRLAGPYNEQFF.

The V call is TRBV19, the J call TRBJ1-6; 8 bases are shared with TRBD1. V was clipped by 6 bases and J by 13 bases; unmatched bases: 8. Germline V gives CDR1 LNHDA, CDR2 SQIVND (reference sequence). The CDR3 length is 13 residues. This CDR3 is CASRMDRDYPLHF. The CDR3, as DNA: TGTGCCAGTAGGATGGACAGGGACTACCCCCTCCACTTT.

About this clone: At one of its ends the junction is not consistent with the germline gene, which may arise from a read error. This chain joins TRBV5-6 and TRBJ2-5, with a weak D call TRBD1 (6 bases). In germline, CDR1 is SGHDT, CDR2 YYEEEE. The CDR3 extends over 12 amino acids. The CDR3 loop is CASSLDRVRFHF. The CDR3 region has the DNA TGTGCCAGCAGCTTGGACAGGGTCCGTTTCCACTTC.

V and J are TRBV2 and TRBJ1-5; perhaps TRBD1 as D (5 bases). Germline CDR1 reads SNHLY; CDR2 reads FYNNEI. The CDR3 spans 15 residues. Trimming stripped 8 bases from V and 4 bases from J, with 18 bases between. The chain's CDR3 is CASGNQAGQNQPQHF. The CDR3 DNA sequence: TGTGCCAGCGGAAACCAGGCGGGGCAGAATCAGCCCCAGCATTTT.

This CDR3 reads CASSRTINEKLFF. The CDR3 DNA reads as TGTGCCAGCAGCAGGACTATTAATGAAAAACTGTTTTTT. The chain employs TRBV7-9 and TRBJ1-4; D gene unclear. The V and J ends lost 5 bases and 4 bases respectively, with 8 bases between them. This CDR3 has 13 amino acids. The V gene's germline CDR1 is SEHNR and CDR2 FQNEAQ (reference sequence).

The rearrangement uses TRBV5-1 and TRBJ2-2, with 11 bases matching TRBD1. Looked up from germline, CDR1 is SGHRS and CDR2 is YFSETQ. This CDR3 spans 15 amino acids. J gave up 3 bases and V 4 bases, and 2 bases lay outside the gene matches. CDR3 sequence reads: CASSVGQGDTGELFF. DNA of the CDR3: TGCGCCAGCAGCGTGGGACAGGGGGACACCGGGGAGCTGTTTTTT.

This chain links TRBV4-2 with TRBJ2-2; a weak D match, TRBD1 (6 bases). CDR1 and CDR2 (germline): LGHNA, YNFKEQ. Deletions cut 0 bases from V and 1 base from J, with 12 bases between. This CDR3 is 17 amino acids long. The CDR3 loop is CASSQDSGGLNTGELFF. DNA for the CDR3: TGTGCCAGCAGCCAAGACAGTGGGGGCCTGAACACCGGGGAGCTGTTTTTT.

J is TRBJ2-7 and V is TRBV12-5; D ambiguous. Between the trimmed V and J ends, which lost 0 bases and 7 bases, there was a span of 10 bases. Germline lookup yields CDR1 LGHNT and CDR2 FRNRAP. This CDR3 is built from 13 residues. This CDR3 reads CASGLVPSQEQYF. The CDR3 region has the DNA TGTGCTAGTGGTTTGGTACCGTCTCAGGAGCAGTACTTC.